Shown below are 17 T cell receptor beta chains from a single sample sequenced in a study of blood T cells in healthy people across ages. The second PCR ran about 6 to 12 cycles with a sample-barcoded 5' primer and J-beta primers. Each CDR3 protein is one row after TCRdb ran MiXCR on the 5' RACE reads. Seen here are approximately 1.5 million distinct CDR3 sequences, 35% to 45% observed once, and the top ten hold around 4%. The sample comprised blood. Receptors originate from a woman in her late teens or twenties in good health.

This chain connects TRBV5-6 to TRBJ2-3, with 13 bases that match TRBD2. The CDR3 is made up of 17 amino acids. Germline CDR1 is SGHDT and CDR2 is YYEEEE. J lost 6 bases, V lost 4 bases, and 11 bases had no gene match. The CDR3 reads CASSREGLAGMLDTQYF. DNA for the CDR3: TGTGCCAGCAGCAGGGAGGGACTAGCGGGAATGCTTGATACGCAGTATTTT.

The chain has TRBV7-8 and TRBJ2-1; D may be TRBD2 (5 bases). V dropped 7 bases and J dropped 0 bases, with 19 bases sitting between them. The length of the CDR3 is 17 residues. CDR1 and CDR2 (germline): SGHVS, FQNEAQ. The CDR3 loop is CASNLGRTVNSYNEQFF. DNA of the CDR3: TGTGCCAGCAACCTAGGACGGACTGTCAACTCCTACAATGAGCAGTTCTTC.

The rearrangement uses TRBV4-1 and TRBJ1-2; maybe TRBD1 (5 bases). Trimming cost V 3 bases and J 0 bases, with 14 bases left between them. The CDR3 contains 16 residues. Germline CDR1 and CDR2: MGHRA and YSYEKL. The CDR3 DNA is TGCGCCAGCAGCCAGCTGCCGGACAACTCTAACTATGGCTACACCTTC. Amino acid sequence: CASSQLPDNSNYGYTF.

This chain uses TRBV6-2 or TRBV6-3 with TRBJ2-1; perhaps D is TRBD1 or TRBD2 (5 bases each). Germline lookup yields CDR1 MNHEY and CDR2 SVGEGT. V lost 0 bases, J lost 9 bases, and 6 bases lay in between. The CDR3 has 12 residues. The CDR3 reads CASSYSGPEQFF. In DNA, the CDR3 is TGTGCCAGCAGTTACTCGGGACCTGAGCAGTTCTTC.

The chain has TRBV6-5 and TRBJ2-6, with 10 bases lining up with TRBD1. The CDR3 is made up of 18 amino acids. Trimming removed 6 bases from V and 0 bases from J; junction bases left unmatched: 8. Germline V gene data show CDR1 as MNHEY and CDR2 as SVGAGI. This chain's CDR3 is CASSYTGQGSSGANVLTF. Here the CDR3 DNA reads TGTGCCAGCAGCTACACGGGACAGGGGAGCTCTGGGGCCAACGTCCTGACTTTC.

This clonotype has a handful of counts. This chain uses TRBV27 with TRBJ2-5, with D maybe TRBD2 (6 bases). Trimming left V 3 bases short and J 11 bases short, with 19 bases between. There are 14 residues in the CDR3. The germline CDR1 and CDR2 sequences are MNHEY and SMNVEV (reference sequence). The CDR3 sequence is CASSFGGTPKEQYF. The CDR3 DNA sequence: TGTGCCAGCAGTTTCGGCGGGACCCCTAAGGAGCAGTACTTC.

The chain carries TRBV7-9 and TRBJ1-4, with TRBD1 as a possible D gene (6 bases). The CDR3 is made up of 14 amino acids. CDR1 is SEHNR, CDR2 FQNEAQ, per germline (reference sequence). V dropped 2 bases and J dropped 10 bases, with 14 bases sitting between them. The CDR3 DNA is TGTGCCAGCAGCTTATTCCAGGGGCAAGGAAAACTGTTTTTT. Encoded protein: CASSLFQGQGKLFF.

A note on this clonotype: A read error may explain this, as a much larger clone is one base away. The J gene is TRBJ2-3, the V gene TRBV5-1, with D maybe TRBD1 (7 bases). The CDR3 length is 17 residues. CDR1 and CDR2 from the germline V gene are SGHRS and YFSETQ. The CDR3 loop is CARSSTPAGQPLATQYF. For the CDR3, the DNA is TGCGCCCGCAGCTCGACCCCTGCGGGACAGCCCCTTGCGACGCAGTATTTT.

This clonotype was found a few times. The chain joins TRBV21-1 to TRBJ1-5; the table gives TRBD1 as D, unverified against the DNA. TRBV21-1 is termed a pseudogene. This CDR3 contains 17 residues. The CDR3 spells CASSKWFRDRSNQPQHF. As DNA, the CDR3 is TGTGCCAGCAGCAAATGGTTCAGGGATCGGAGCAATCAGCCCCAGCATTTT.

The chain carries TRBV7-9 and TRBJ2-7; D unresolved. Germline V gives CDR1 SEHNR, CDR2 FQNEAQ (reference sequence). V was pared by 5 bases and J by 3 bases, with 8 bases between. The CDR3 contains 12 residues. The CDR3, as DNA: TGTGCCAGCAGCCAGATGTTCTACGAGCAGTACTTC. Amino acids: CASSQMFYEQYF.

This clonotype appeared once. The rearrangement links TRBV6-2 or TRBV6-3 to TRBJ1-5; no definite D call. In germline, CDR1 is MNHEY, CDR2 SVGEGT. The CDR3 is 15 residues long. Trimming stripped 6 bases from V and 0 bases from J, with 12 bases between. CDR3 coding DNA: TGTGCCAGCAGCTCCGGCAGGACTAGCAATCAGCCCCAGCATTTT. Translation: CASSSGRTSNQPQHF.

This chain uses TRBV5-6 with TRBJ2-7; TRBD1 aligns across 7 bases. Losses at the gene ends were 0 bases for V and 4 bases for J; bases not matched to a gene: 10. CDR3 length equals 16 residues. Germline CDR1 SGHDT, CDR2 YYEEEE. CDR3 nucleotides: TGTGCCAGCAGCTTGGAAGGGGGCCAGAGTACATACGAGCAGTACTTC. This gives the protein CASSLEGGQSTYEQYF.

The CDR3 reads CSARLTYDTQYF. CDR3 nucleotide sequence: TGCAGTGCTAGACTAACCTACGATACGCAGTATTTT. The chain carries TRBV20-1 and TRBJ2-3; D ambiguous. Germline CDR1 is DFQATT and CDR2 is SNEGSKA (reference sequence). The length of the CDR3 is 12 residues. The V end was cut by 2 bases, the J end by 6 bases, with 9 bases between.

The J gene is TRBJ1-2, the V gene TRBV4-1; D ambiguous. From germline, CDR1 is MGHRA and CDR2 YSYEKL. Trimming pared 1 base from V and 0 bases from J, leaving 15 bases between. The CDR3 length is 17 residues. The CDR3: CASSQGGSKDSNYGYTF. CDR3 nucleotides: TGCGCCAGCAGCCAAGGGGGAAGCAAAGATTCTAACTATGGCTACACCTTC.

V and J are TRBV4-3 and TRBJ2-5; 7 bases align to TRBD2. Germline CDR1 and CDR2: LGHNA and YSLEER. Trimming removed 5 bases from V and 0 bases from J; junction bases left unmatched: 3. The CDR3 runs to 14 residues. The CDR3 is CASSERDYQETQYF. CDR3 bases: TGCGCCAGCAGCGAGCGGGACTACCAAGAGACCCAGTACTTC.

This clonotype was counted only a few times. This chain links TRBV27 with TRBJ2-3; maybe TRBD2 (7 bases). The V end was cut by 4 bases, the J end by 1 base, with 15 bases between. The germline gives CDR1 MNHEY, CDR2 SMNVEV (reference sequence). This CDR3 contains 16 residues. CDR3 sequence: CASSSRGGRGTDTQYF. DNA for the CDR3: TGTGCCAGCAGTTCGAGGGGGGGGAGAGGCACAGATACGCAGTATTTT.

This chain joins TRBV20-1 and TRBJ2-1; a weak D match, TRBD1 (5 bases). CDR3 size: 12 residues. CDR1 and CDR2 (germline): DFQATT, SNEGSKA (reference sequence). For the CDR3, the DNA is TGCAGGACCCTGGGGCGCAACAATGAGCAGTTCTTC. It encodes CRTLGRNNEQFF.